This TCR beta chain was identified in a study of cytomegalovirus exposure and HLA in healthy donors. The germline V gene has CDR1 MNHNS and CDR2 SASEGT. V dropped 6 bases and J dropped 6; count of bases not matched to a gene: 7. The CDR3 has 15 residues. Primers for the PCR totalled 60 Vbeta and 13 Jbeta. The assay was immunoSEQ multiplex PCR, and TCRdb's table has in-frame clones only and misses some. The sample records some 150,000 clones, about two thirds being singletons. Overall study findings and caveats: Common viral pathogens seemed to be connected with several of the most significant clusters, according to a later analysis. Cytomegalovirus association was listed for 164 TCR beta chains. Later analysis revealed greater clonal expansion in HLA-associated TCR beta chains than in equally common others. According to an earlier analysis, most TCR beta V segments yielded productive rearrangements about 90% or about 30% of the time.

This clone occurred a few times. Its matching antigen is unknown. The sequenced material came from PBMCs. The V gene is TRBV6-1, the J gene TRBJ2-4, with 11 bases that match TRBD1. The sequence was collected from a woman in her twenties or thirties in good health and CMV-seronegative. CDR3 nucleotide sequence: TGTGCCAGCAGCCCCCGGGACAGGGGGTTAAACATTCAGTACTTC. This encodes CASSPRDRGLNIQYF.